Each of the 15 T cell receptor beta chains below was sequenced from the same sample in a study of regulatory T cells in long-lasting Graves disease. Specified time point: newly diagnosed GD, antithyroid drugs for less than 3 months. Isolated PBMC RNA provided the starting material for the TCR library. iRepertoire HTBI primers and Arm-PCR of CDR3 regions built TCR beta libraries. TCRdb ran MiXCR on the multiplex PCR reads and lists one entry per CDR3 protein. The table records fewer than 550,000 distinct CDR3 sequences, approximately 16% of them present only once. These data were also reused for a study on T cells in Graves' hyperthyroidism and ophthalmopathy.

This specimen consisted of peripheral blood mononuclear cells (PBMCs), obtained at new diagnosis, from a patient treated with antithyroid drugs. Receptor source: a woman younger than 30 with Graves disease.

V gene TRBV5-6 combines with J gene TRBJ2-1; 8 bases agree with TRBD2. The trim removed 4 bases at V and 4 bases at J, leaving 16 bases unmatched. The germline V gene has CDR1 SGHDT and CDR2 YYEEEE. This CDR3 comprises 18 residues. CDR3 coding DNA: TGTGCCAGCAGCCTCGAAACGGGGGGGGGCCTGGCGTACAATGAGCAGTTCTTC. As protein: CASSLETGGGLAYNEQFF.

This clonotype came up many times. The rearrangement joins TRBV28 to TRBJ2-7; possible D gene TRBD2, 5 bases. V was shortened by 2 bases and J by 4 bases, with 18 bases between the two germline ends. Germline lookup yields CDR1 MDHEN and CDR2 SYDVKM. The CDR3 sequence is 16 residues long. The CDR3 bases are TGTGCCAGCAGTTTAGCGGGCCGGGCAGGCCGATACGAGCAGTACTTC. It encodes CASSLAGRAGRYEQYF.

This clonotype has at least ten counts. The J gene is TRBJ2-5, the V gene TRBV28; 9 bases fit TRBD2. The CDR3 runs to 14 residues. Germline CDR1 reads MDHEN; CDR2 reads SYDVKM. Losses at the gene ends were 3 bases for V and 5 bases for J; bases not matched to a gene: 4. The CDR3 DNA follows: TGTGCCAGCAGTTTCTTAGCGGGAGCTGAGACCCAGTACTTC. Its protein product is CASSFLAGAETQYF. The full variable domain, in which reference TRBV28 and TRBJ2-5 provide the parts outside the CDR3, is DVKVTQSSRYLVKRTGEKVFLECVQDMDHENMFWYRQDPGLGLRLIYFSYDVKMKEKGDIPEGYSVSREKKERFSLILESASTNQTSMYLCASSFLAGAETQYFGPGTRLLVL.

Note on this clonotype: A single base separates this from a much larger clone, so it may be a read error. Here the CDR3 reads CDSGFREGLTDEKLFF. In DNA, the CDR3 is TGTGACAGCGGATTTCGCGAGGGCCTAACGGATGAAAAACTGTTTTTT. The rearrangement uses TRBV2 and TRBJ1-4; D is undetermined. Germline values: CDR1 SNHLY, CDR2 FYNNEI. The CDR3 runs to 16 residues.

This clonotype came up many times. J is TRBJ1-1 and V is TRBV28; D not resolved. Looked up from germline, CDR1 is MDHEN and CDR2 is SYDVKM. CDR3 length: 15 residues. V was clipped by 2 bases and J by 3 bases, with 13 bases between them. As DNA, the CDR3 is TGTGCCAGCAGTTTAGGTGGCGGGTTCGACACTGAAGCTTTCTTT. Its translation is CASSLGGGFDTEAFF.

With regard to this clonotype: With a much larger clone just one base away, this may be a read error. The chain recombines TRBV2 with TRBJ1-1; possible D gene TRBD1, 5 bases. The V and J ends lost 6 bases and 6 bases respectively, with 17 bases between them. CDR1 is SNHLY, CDR2 FYNNEI, per germline. This CDR3 region has 14 residues. CDR3 coding DNA: TGTGCCAGCAGGCCCGGGACCCACAACGCTGAAGCTTTCTTT. This codes for CASRPGTHNAEAFF.

There are many counts of this clonotype. The chain couples TRBV7-2 to TRBJ2-1; D is unclear. Germline V gene lookup returns CDR1 SGHTA and CDR2 FQGNSA. This CDR3 contains 13 residues. The ends were cut back, 3 bases at V and 5 bases at J, with 8 bases in the middle. CDR3 sequence: CASSFGPNNEQFF. The CDR3 DNA follows: TGTGCCAGCAGCTTTGGGCCCAACAATGAGCAGTTCTTC.

In this sample, this clonotype turned up a few times. This may come from a read error, since a much larger clone is one base off. The chain carries TRBV6-1 and TRBJ2-7; 10 bases agree with TRBD2. The V gene's germline CDR1 is MNHNS and CDR2 SASEGT. J lost 4 bases, V lost 8 bases, and 11 bases had no gene match. The length of the CDR3 is 15 residues. CDR3 region: CASASTSTSGYEQYF. CDR3 sequence (DNA): TGTGCCAGCGCGTCCACATCGACTAGCGGGTACGAGCAGTACTTC.

J is TRBJ1-2 and V is TRBV6-5; D is uncertain. Germline V gene sequence: CDR1 MNHEY, CDR2 SVGAGI. The V end lost 2 bases, the J end lost 5 bases, and 12 bases lay between the germline ends. The CDR3 totals 14 residues. The CDR3 sequence is CASSYEAGGYGYTF. The DNA of the CDR3 is TGTGCCAGCAGTTACGAAGCCGGCGGTTATGGCTACACCTTC.

This clonotype was picked up many times. V gene TRBV7-2 combines with J gene TRBJ2-1, with 9 bases identical to TRBD2. The trim removed 5 bases at V and 4 bases at J, leaving 9 bases unmatched. The CDR3 loop spans 16 amino acids. The germline CDR1 and CDR2 sequences are SGHTA and FQGNSA. CDR3 region: CASSPPGLAAYNEQFF. As DNA, the CDR3 is TGTGCCAGCAGCCCACCGGGACTAGCAGCGTACAATGAGCAGTTCTTC.

This chain links TRBV4-3 with TRBJ2-3; D call uncertain. The length of the CDR3 is 15 residues. Germline V gene data show CDR1 as LGHNA and CDR2 as YSLEER. With 0 bases removed from V and 5 bases from J, the gap between germline ends came to 12 bases. DNA for the CDR3: TGCGCCAGCAGCCAAGATCTTAGTGGTGGAGATACGCAGTATTTT. Residues: CASSQDLSGGDTQYF.

V usage is TRBV3-1 and J usage is TRBJ1-4, with 7 bases identical to TRBD1. J gave up 7 bases and V 1 base, and 15 bases lay outside the gene matches. The CDR3 loop spans 18 amino acids. Germline V gene data show CDR1 as LGHDT and CDR2 as YNNKEL (reference sequence). The CDR3 sequence: CASSQVGDQGGSGEKLFF. In nucleotides, the CDR3 is TGTGCCAGCAGCCAAGTCGGAGACCAGGGGGGCTCTGGTGAAAAACTGTTTTTT.

This clonotype was found many times. The chain is built from TRBV28 and TRBJ1-1; 9 bases align to TRBD1. V was clipped by 2 bases and J by 2 bases; unmatched bases: 3. The CDR3 is 15 amino acids. Germline loops: CDR1 MDHEN, CDR2 SYDVKM. DNA of the CDR3: TGTGCCAGCAGTTTACGGACAGGGGCAAACACTGAAGCTTTCTTT. Its translation is CASSLRTGANTEAFF.

This clonotype was observed at least ten times. CDR3 amino acids: CAISDGQQLSYNEQFF. For the CDR3, the DNA is TGTGCCATCAGCGACGGACAGCAGCTCTCCTACAATGAGCAGTTCTTC. This rearrangement joins TRBV10-3 to TRBJ2-1, with D possibly TRBD1 on 6 matching bases. Germline CDR1 reads ENHRY; CDR2 reads SYGVKD. The V gene lost 6 bases and the J gene lost 0 bases, with 15 bases spanning the gap. The CDR3 is 16 amino acids.

The table lists this clonotype with many counts. The CDR3 coding sequence is TGTGCCAGCAGTGAAGCGACGACGGCCTATGGCTACACCTTC. This translates into CASSEATTAYGYTF. The rearrangement joins TRBV2 to TRBJ1-2; D remains unclear. CDR1 is SNHLY and CDR2 is FYNNEI in the germline V gene. V lost 0 bases, J lost 4 bases, and 9 bases lay in between. CDR3 length: 14 amino acids.